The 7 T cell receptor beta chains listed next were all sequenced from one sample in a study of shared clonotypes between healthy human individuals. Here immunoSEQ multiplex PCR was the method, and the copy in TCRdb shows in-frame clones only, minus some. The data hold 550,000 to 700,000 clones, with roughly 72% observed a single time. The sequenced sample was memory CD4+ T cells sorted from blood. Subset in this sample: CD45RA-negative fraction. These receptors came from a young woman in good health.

The CDR3 DNA reads TGTGCCAGGAGACGGACCCAGTACTTC. As protein: CARRRTQYF. The chain employs TRBV28 and TRBJ2-5; D is uncertain. Trimming left V 9 bases short and J 7 bases short, with 6 bases between. Looked up from germline, CDR1 is MDHEN and CDR2 is SYDVKM. This CDR3 is 9 amino acids long. Filled out from reference TRBV28 and TRBJ2-5, the complete variable domain reads DVKVTQSSRYLVKRTGEKVFLECVQDMDHENMFWYRQDPGLGLRLIYFSYDVKMKEKGDIPEGYSVSREKKERFSLILESASTNQTSMYLCARRRTQYFGPGTRLLVL.

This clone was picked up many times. For the CDR3, the DNA is TGTGCCAGCAGCTCGAGGGGTCGAGCGGGAGGGCAGAGCACAGATACGCAGTATTTT. It yields the protein CASSSRGRAGGQSTDTQYF. This chain connects TRBV7-8 to TRBJ2-3; TRBD2 aligns across 10 bases. The germline CDR1 and CDR2 sequences are SGHVS and FQNEAQ. The CDR3 loop spans 19 amino acids. The J segment lost 0 bases and the V segment lost 4 bases, leaving 13 bases of the junction unmatched.

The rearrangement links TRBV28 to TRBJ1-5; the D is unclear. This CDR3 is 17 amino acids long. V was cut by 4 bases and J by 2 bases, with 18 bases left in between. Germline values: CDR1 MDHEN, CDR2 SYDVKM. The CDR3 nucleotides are TGTGCCAGCAGTTGGTCCATAGTGAGCACTGGCAATCAGCCCCAGCATTTT. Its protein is CASSWSIVSTGNQPQHF.

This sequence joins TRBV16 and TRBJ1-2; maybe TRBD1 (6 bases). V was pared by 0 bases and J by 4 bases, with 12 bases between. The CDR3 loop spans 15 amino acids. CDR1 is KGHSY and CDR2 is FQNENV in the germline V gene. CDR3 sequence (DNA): TGTGCCAGCAGCCAATCATCAGGGGCTGGCTATGGCTACACCTTC. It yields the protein CASSQSSGAGYGYTF.

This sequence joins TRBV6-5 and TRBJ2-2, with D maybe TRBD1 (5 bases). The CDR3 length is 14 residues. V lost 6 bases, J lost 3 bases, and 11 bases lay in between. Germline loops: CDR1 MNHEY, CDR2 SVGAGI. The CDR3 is CASRKDTDTGELFF. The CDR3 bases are TGTGCCAGCAGGAAGGACACAGACACCGGGGAGCTGTTTTTT.

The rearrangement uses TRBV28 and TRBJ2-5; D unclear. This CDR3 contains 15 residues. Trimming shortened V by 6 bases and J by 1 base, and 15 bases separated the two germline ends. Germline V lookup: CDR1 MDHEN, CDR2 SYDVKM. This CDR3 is CASSIDVASQETQYF. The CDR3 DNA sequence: TGTGCCAGCAGCATCGACGTCGCCAGCCAAGAGACCCAGTACTTC.

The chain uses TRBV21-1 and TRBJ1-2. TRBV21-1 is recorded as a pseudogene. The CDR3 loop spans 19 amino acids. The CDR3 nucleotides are TGTGCCAGCAGCAGAAATTCTAGGGACGGAGCACTGAAACCAGATGGCTACACCTTC. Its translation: CASSRNSRDGALKPDGYTF.